Listed below are T cell receptor beta chains from one sample, sequenced in a study of cytomegalovirus exposure and HLA in healthy donors. The assay was immunoSEQ multiplex PCR, and TCRdb's table has in-frame clones only and misses some. The repertoire holds about 140,000 clones, with about 80% as singletons. Sequenced input: PBMCs. These receptors originate from a man aged 35 to 55 in good health and CMV-seronegative. CDR3s include the opening cysteine and the closing phenylalanine or tryptophan. A D gene is named only where the DNA matches it firmly. A clone size is listed for some rows: how often the clone was seen (once, few, many), or a class if it is expanded.

abundance: .; len: 11; v_gene: TRBV2; d_gene: .; j_gene: TRBJ1-1; CDR3nt: TGTGCCAGCAGCCGGACATCTGAAGCTTTCTTT; CDR3aa: CASSRTSEAFF
abundance: once; len: 16; v_gene: TRBV7-3; d_gene: TRBD2; j_gene: TRBJ2-5; CDR3nt: TGTGCCAGCAGCTTAGGGTCGCCGGGGGGGCGGGGGACCCAGTACTTC; CDR3aa: CASSLGSPGGRGTQYF
abundance: .; len: 15; v_gene: TRBV6-5; d_gene: .; j_gene: TRBJ1-1; CDR3nt: TGTGCCAGCAGGGGTAGGGAGGGACCGAGTACTGAAGCTTTCTTT; CDR3aa: CASRGREGPSTEAFF
abundance: .; len: 15; v_gene: TRBV7-2; d_gene: TRBD2; j_gene: TRBJ2-1; CDR3nt: TGTGCCAGCAGCCCAAGACCGACTAGCCCGAATGAGCAGTTCTTC; CDR3aa: CASSPRPTSPNEQFF
abundance: .; len: 16; v_gene: TRBV14; d_gene: .; j_gene: TRBJ1-3; CDR3nt: TGTGCCAGCAGCCAAGATCTTCAGGGAACTGGAAACACCATATATTTT; CDR3aa: CASSQDLQGTGNTIYF
abundance: .; len: 13; v_gene: TRBV7-2; d_gene: .; j_gene: TRBJ2-5; CDR3nt: TGTGCCAGCAGCACAGGGCTCCAAGAGACCCAGTACTTC; CDR3aa: CASSTGLQETQYF
abundance: .; len: 14; v_gene: TRBV6-5; d_gene: .; j_gene: TRBJ1-1; CDR3nt: TGTGCCAGCACCCCCGGTTCGATGAACACTGAAGCTTTCTTT; CDR3aa: CASTPGSMNTEAFF
abundance: .; len: 16; v_gene: TRBV14; d_gene: TRBD1; j_gene: TRBJ2-5; CDR3nt: TGTGCCAGCAGCCAACCGGGACAGGGGGATAAAGAGACCCAGTACTTC; CDR3aa: CASSQPGQGDKETQYF
abundance: .; len: 12; v_gene: TRBV9; d_gene: .; j_gene: TRBJ2-1; CDR3nt: TGTGCCAGCAGCGTAGGGAACTACCCCCAGTTCTTC; CDR3aa: CASSVGNYPQFF
abundance: .; len: 14; v_gene: TRBV6-1; d_gene: TRBD1; j_gene: TRBJ2-3; CDR3nt: TGTGCCAGCAGTGATGGCACAGGGGCAGATACGCAGTATTTT; CDR3aa: CASSDGTGADTQYF
abundance: .; len: 16; v_gene: TRBV5-1; d_gene: TRBD1; j_gene: TRBJ2-2; CDR3nt: TGCGCCAGCAGCTTGTTTACAGGGGTCGACACCGGGGAGCTGTTTTTT; CDR3aa: CASSLFTGVDTGELFF
abundance: few; len: 15; v_gene: TRBV16; d_gene: TRBD1; j_gene: TRBJ1-2; CDR3nt: TGTGCCAGCAGCCAAACCCTGGGACAGGGTAGCGGCTACACCTTC; CDR3aa: CASSQTLGQGSGYTF
abundance: few; len: 15; v_gene: TRBV18; d_gene: TRBD1; j_gene: TRBJ1-2; CDR3nt: TGTGCCAGCTCACCAGGGGGACAGGCTACCTATGGCTACACCTTC; CDR3aa: CASSPGGQATYGYTF
abundance: once; len: 11; v_gene: TRBV28; d_gene: .; j_gene: TRBJ2-7; CDR3nt: TGTGCCAGCAGGGGGCCGGGCGAGCAGTACTTC; CDR3aa: CASRGPGEQYF
abundance: .; len: 16; v_gene: TRBV6-5; d_gene: .; j_gene: TRBJ1-6; CDR3nt: TGTGCCAGCAGTTACTCGGGCGGGAGGCTTGGTTCACCCCTCCACTTT; CDR3aa: CASSYSGGRLGSPLHF
abundance: .; len: 15; v_gene: TRBV28; d_gene: TRBD1; j_gene: TRBJ1-5; CDR3nt: TGTGCCAGCAGTGGTTGGGACAGCAACAATCAGCCCCAGCATTTT; CDR3aa: CASSGWDSNNQPQHF
abundance: few; len: 14; v_gene: TRBV4-1; d_gene: .; j_gene: TRBJ1-1; CDR3nt: TGCGCCAGCAGTCTTTCGGGAGAGGGGACTGAAGCTTTCTTT; CDR3aa: CASSLSGEGTEAFF
abundance: once; len: 12; v_gene: TRBV2; d_gene: TRBD1; j_gene: TRBJ2-1; CDR3nt: TGTGCCAGCAGGAACCAGGGGGTGCCTCAGTTCTTC; CDR3aa: CASRNQGVPQFF
abundance: .; len: 13; v_gene: TRBV5-1; d_gene: .; j_gene: TRBJ1-5; CDR3nt: TGCGCCAGCAGCCCGGGGGGGGGACAGCCCCAGCATTTT; CDR3aa: CASSPGGGQPQHF
abundance: .; len: 16; v_gene: TRBV5-1; d_gene: .; j_gene: TRBJ1-4; CDR3nt: TGCGCCACCCCCCGGTGGACATTCGCAACTAATGAAAAACTGTTTTTT; CDR3aa: CATPRWTFATNEKLFF
abundance: .; len: 13; v_gene: TRBV5-1; d_gene: TRBD1; j_gene: TRBJ2-1; CDR3nt: TGCGCCAGCACCTCGACAGGGAACAATGAGCAGTTCTTC; CDR3aa: CASTSTGNNEQFF
abundance: .; len: 15; v_gene: TRBV7-6; d_gene: .; j_gene: TRBJ2-7; CDR3nt: TGTGCCAGCAGCTTTACAGCCGAGACAGCTGGCGAGCAGTACTTC; CDR3aa: CASSFTAETAGEQYF
abundance: .; len: 16; v_gene: TRBV5-1; d_gene: .; j_gene: TRBJ2-5; CDR3nt: TGCGCCAGCAGCTATAACAGGTCTTGGTACCAAGAGACCCAGTACTTC; CDR3aa: CASSYNRSWYQETQYF
abundance: .; len: 18; v_gene: TRBV5-6; d_gene: .; j_gene: TRBJ1-1; CDR3nt: TGTGCCAGCAGCTTCCCATTCAGGGTGGGTCGGGGGAGTACTGAAGCTTTCTTT; CDR3aa: CASSFPFRVGRGSTEAFF
abundance: .; len: 17; v_gene: TRBV21-1; d_gene: .; j_gene: TRBJ2-1; CDR3nt: TGTGCCAGCAGCCGCGGGTGGGACAAACCCCGAAACAATGAGCAGTTCTTC; CDR3aa: CASSRGWDKPRNNEQFF
abundance: .; len: 18; v_gene: TRBV7-2; d_gene: .; j_gene: TRBJ2-7; CDR3nt: TGTGCCAGCAGCCCCCAACCCCCGGGACACGACGCCTCCTACGAGCAGTACTTC; CDR3aa: CASSPQPPGHDASYEQYF
abundance: .; len: 16; v_gene: TRBV27; d_gene: TRBD1; j_gene: TRBJ2-7; CDR3nt: TGTGCCAGCAGTCCATGGACAGGTCGCCAGTCCTACGAGCAGTACTTC; CDR3aa: CASSPWTGRQSYEQYF
abundance: .; len: 12; v_gene: TRBV10-3; d_gene: .; j_gene: TRBJ2-7; CDR3nt: TGTGCCATGCACTTAGGGGACTGGGAGCAGTACTTC; CDR3aa: CAMHLGDWEQYF
abundance: .; len: 12; v_gene: TRBV7-9; d_gene: .; j_gene: TRBJ1-5; CDR3nt: TGTGCCAGCAGCGTACAGGGTCAGCCCCAGCATTTT; CDR3aa: CASSVQGQPQHF
abundance: .; len: 17; v_gene: TRBV4-3; d_gene: TRBD1; j_gene: TRBJ2-3; CDR3nt: TGCGCCAGCAGCCTTCAGAGCGGGACAGGGGCGCCAGATACGCAGTATTTT; CDR3aa: CASSLQSGTGAPDTQYF
abundance: once; len: 15; v_gene: TRBV6-5; d_gene: .; j_gene: TRBJ2-7; CDR3nt: TGTGCCAGCAGTTACTTGGGCCAGTCTCTATACGAGCAGTACTTC; CDR3aa: CASSYLGQSLYEQYF
abundance: .; len: 15; v_gene: TRBV2; d_gene: .; j_gene: TRBJ2-7; CDR3nt: TGTGCCAGCAGGTATAAACAGGGTAGCGTATACGAGCAGTACTTC; CDR3aa: CASRYKQGSVYEQYF
abundance: .; len: 15; v_gene: TRBV2; d_gene: .; j_gene: TRBJ2-5; CDR3nt: TGTGCCAGCCCCACATTTATGTTCGCCAAAGAGACCCAGTACTTC; CDR3aa: CASPTFMFAKETQYF
abundance: .; len: 15; v_gene: TRBV6-1; d_gene: TRBD1; j_gene: TRBJ2-5; CDR3nt: TGTGCCAGCAGTGAGTACAGGGGGCTTGGAGAGACCCAGTACTTC; CDR3aa: CASSEYRGLGETQYF
abundance: .; len: 14; v_gene: TRBV2; d_gene: TRBD1; j_gene: TRBJ2-1; CDR3nt: TGTGCCAGCAAACCGACAGGGGGAGACAATGAGCAGTTCTTC; CDR3aa: CASKPTGGDNEQFF
abundance: .; len: 13; v_gene: TRBV5-4; d_gene: TRBD1; j_gene: TRBJ1-2; CDR3nt: TGTGCCAGCAGTCCGGGACAGGTCTATGGCTACACCTTC; CDR3aa: CASSPGQVYGYTF
abundance: .; len: 16; v_gene: TRBV9; d_gene: .; j_gene: TRBJ2-3; CDR3nt: TGTGCCAGCAGCGTAGGGATCCGTCGGGGCACAGATACGCAGTATTTT; CDR3aa: CASSVGIRRGTDTQYF
abundance: .; len: 13; v_gene: TRBV5-1; d_gene: .; j_gene: TRBJ2-3; CDR3nt: TGCGCCAGCAGCCGGCCCGCGGGGGATACGCAGTATTTT; CDR3aa: CASSRPAGDTQYF
abundance: .; len: 14; v_gene: TRBV6-1; d_gene: .; j_gene: TRBJ1-1; CDR3nt: TGTGCCAGCAGAGGACAGAGATTGAACACTGAAGCTTTCTTT; CDR3aa: CASRGQRLNTEAFF
abundance: .; len: 14; v_gene: TRBV4-3; d_gene: .; j_gene: TRBJ2-1; CDR3nt: TGCGCCAGCAGCCAAGATCGGGGAAGGGATGAGCAGTTCTTC; CDR3aa: CASSQDRGRDEQFF
abundance: .; len: 13; v_gene: TRBV21-1; d_gene: .; j_gene: TRBJ1-5; CDR3nt: TGTGCCAGCAGCCTTGGGGGGGGAAGGCCCCAGCATTTT; CDR3aa: CASSLGGGRPQHF
abundance: .; len: 16; v_gene: TRBV2; d_gene: .; j_gene: TRBJ2-6; CDR3nt: TGTGCCAGCCAAGAAGCAGGTGGATGGGGGGCCAACGTCCTGACTTTC; CDR3aa: CASQEAGGWGANVLTF
abundance: .; len: 12; v_gene: TRBV14; d_gene: .; j_gene: TRBJ2-5; CDR3nt: TGTGCCAGCAGCTCAGGTGGGGAGACCCAGTACTTC; CDR3aa: CASSSGGETQYF
abundance: .; len: 18; v_gene: TRBV7-6; d_gene: TRBD2; j_gene: TRBJ2-5; CDR3nt: TGTGCCAGCAGCCCCCGGACTAGCGGGGCGGCCCCCCAAGAGACCCAGTACTTC; CDR3aa: CASSPRTSGAAPQETQYF
abundance: .; len: 12; v_gene: TRBV5-1; d_gene: TRBD1; j_gene: TRBJ2-1; CDR3nt: TGCGCCAGCAGGAAACAGGGGGATGAGCAGTTCTTC; CDR3aa: CASRKQGDEQFF